Listed below are T cell receptor beta chains from one sample, sequenced in a study of metastatic and nonmetastatic thyroid tumors. TCRdb re-called the PCR reads through MiXCR. The table has about 19,000 clones, 25% to 30% seen once. The sequenced material came from blood. These receptors were taken from a male donor with papillary thyroid cancer or a benign thyroid nodule (not recorded which). Some clones in this sample may be carry-over from other donors' samples. The CDR3 runs from the conserved cysteine through the conserved F or W. Each record gives: V gene, clone size, D gene, J gene, CDR3 DNA, CDR3 protein. The D gene is left open where the match is weak. A clone size is listed for some rows: how often the clone was seen (once, few, many), or a class if it is expanded.

>TRBV6-1|NA|TRBD1|TRBJ2-7
TGTGCCAGCAGTAAGGACAGGGCCCAGATGGAGCAGTACTTC
CASSKDRAQMEQYF
>TRBV4-1|medium-sized|NA|TRBJ2-5
TGCGCCAGCAGCCAAGAGTCGTGGGGCGGCCCGGGAGAGACCCAGTACTTC
CASSQESWGGPGETQYF
>TRBV2|many|NA|TRBJ2-5
TGTGCCAGCAGTGAAGGAGAATCAGAGACCCAGTACTTC
CASSEGESETQYF
>TRBV10-3|many|NA|TRBJ2-3
TGTGCCACCAACGGCCTACCCACGGATACGCAGTATTTT
CATNGLPTDTQYF
>TRBV11-2|many|NA|TRBJ2-4
TGTGCCAGCAGCCGGCCGGAGAAAAACATTCAGTACTTC
CASSRPEKNIQYF
>TRBV2|NA|NA|TRBJ2-2
TGTGCCAGCAGACAGACTACCACCGGGGAGCTGTTTTTT
CASRQTTTGELFF
>TRBV5-1|NA|NA|TRBJ2-3
TGCGCCAGCAGCTCGGCCCTAGATGGAAGCACAGATACGCAGTATTTT
CASSSALDGSTDTQYF
>TRBV7-9|NA|NA|TRBJ2-1
TGTGCCAGCAGCTTAGTTGGAGACAATGAGCAGTTCTTC
CASSLVGDNEQFF
>TRBV6-1|NA|TRBD2|TRBJ2-7
TGTGCCGCCTCGGGGGGCGGGAGGGACGAGCAGTACTTC
CAASGGGRDEQYF
>TRBV30|medium-sized|NA|TRBJ2-5
TGTGCCTGGAGTGTAGGGGGGGTCCCCGGGACCCAGTACTTC
CAWSVGGVPGTQYF
>TRBV28|medium-sized|NA|TRBJ1-6
TGTGCCAGCAGTTTGGGCACCCATAATTCACCCCTCCACTTT
CASSLGTHNSPLHF
>TRBV5-1|medium-sized|NA|TRBJ2-2
TGCGCCAGCAGGGCCACCGGGGAGCTGTTTTTT
CASRATGELFF
>TRBV4-1|medium-sized|TRBD2|TRBJ2-3
TGCGCCAGCAGCCAAGGACGGGAGGGAGATACGCAGTATTTT
CASSQGREGDTQYF
>TRBV10-1|NA|NA|TRBJ2-3
TGCGCCAGCAGTGAGAGGGACGGAGGGGACACAGATACGCAGTATTTT
CASSERDGGDTDTQYF
>TRBV10-3|many|NA|TRBJ2-5
TGTGCCATCAGTATGACAGGCAGGTCCGGGCAAGAGACCCAGTACTTC
CAISMTGRSGQETQYF
>TRBV5-1|NA|NA|TRBJ1-1
TGCGCCAGCATCTGTGAGAACACTGAAGCTTTCTTT
CASICENTEAFF
>TRBV3-1|NA|NA|TRBJ2-1
TGTGCCAGCAGCCACCCCAATGAGCAGTTCTTC
CASSHPNEQFF
>TRBV6-1|medium-sized|NA|TRBJ1-3
TGTGCCAGCAGCGAAGACCACTCTGGAAACACCATATATTTT
CASSEDHSGNTIYF
>TRBV5-4|NA|TRBD2|TRBJ2-5
TGTGCCAGCACTAACGGTAGAGCGGGACGAGAGACCCAGTACTTC
CASTNGRAGRETQYF
>TRBV19|many|TRBD1|TRBJ1-1
TGTGCCAGTAGTGAGGGACAGGGGAGTGAACAAGCTTTCTTT
CASSEGQGSEQAFF
>TRBV7-8|few|NA|TRBJ2-7
TGTGCCAGCAGCCTTCTTTCAGGGGGGACCTACGAGCAGTACTTC
CASSLLSGGTYEQYF
>TRBV20-1|once|NA|TRBJ2-7
TGCAGTGCTAGGAACCCAAACGGAAAAGGGGGAGACGAGCAGTACTTC
CSARNPNGKGGDEQYF
>TRBV5-1|medium-sized|NA|TRBJ1-5
TGCGCCAGCAGCTTGTACGGGGGAAACGATCAGCCCCAGCATTTT
CASSLYGGNDQPQHF
>TRBV5-1|medium-sized|NA|TRBJ1-2
TGCGCCAGCAGCTTGGCCGTGGGCGCCACCCTAAAAAAGGGAAACTATGGCTACACCTTC
CASSLAVGATLKKGNYGYTF
>TRBV10-2|NA|NA|TRBJ1-1
TGCGCCAGCAGGGGACTCCGGAACACTGAAGCTTTCTTT
CASRGLRNTEAFF
>TRBV12-3/TRBV12-4|few|NA|TRBJ2-2
TGTGCCAGCAGTTTAGCGCGGGACACCGGGGAGCTGTTTTTT
CASSLARDTGELFF
>TRBV6-1|few|TRBD1|TRBJ1-2
TGTGCCAGCAGTAGCTCGACAGGGGGCAGCTATGGCTACACCTTC
CASSSSTGGSYGYTF
>TRBV11-3|NA|TRBD1|TRBJ1-6
TGTGCCAGCAGCCAGACCGTGACAGGGGTCTACTCACCCCTCCACTTT
CASSQTVTGVYSPLHF
>TRBV25-1|few|NA|TRBJ1-1
TGTGCCAGTAGTGATCCTGGTAACACTGAAGCTTTCTTT
CASSDPGNTEAFF
>TRBV12-3/TRBV12-4|medium-sized|NA|TRBJ2-5
TGTGCCAGCAGTCACTCCGGGACTCGGGGCCAGTACTTC
CASSHSGTRGQYF
>TRBV6-1|few|TRBD2|TRBJ2-1
TGTGCCACCAGACTACTAGCGGGAGATAATGAGCAGTTCTTC
CATRLLAGDNEQFF
>TRBV5-1|NA|NA|TRBJ1-6
TGCGCCAGCAGCTTGGTGGTGGGGGCGGATTCACCCCTCCACTTT
CASSLVVGADSPLHF
>TRBV24-1|medium-sized|NA|TRBJ2-3
TGTGCCACCAGTGTGTCAGGGAATGGTGTAACAGATACGCAGTATTTT
CATSVSGNGVTDTQYF
>TRBV6-1|NA|NA|TRBJ2-7
TGTGCCAGCAGTCCCCTGGACGGGCCGCCTATCTACGAGCAGTACTTC
CASSPLDGPPIYEQYF
>TRBV2|NA|NA|TRBJ1-1
TGTGCCAGCAGTGTAGCGACACTCGGAGACCTGAACACTGAAGCTTTCTTT
CASSVATLGDLNTEAFF
>TRBV6-1|many|NA|TRBJ2-1
TGTGCCAGCAGACGGACGGGGCGCGGATACAATGAGCAGTTCTTC
CASRRTGRGYNEQFF
>TRBV20-1|many|NA|TRBJ1-1
TGCAGTGCTAGAGAGAGGCGGAAAAACACTGAAGCTTTCTTT
CSARERRKNTEAFF
>TRBV15|many|TRBD1|TRBJ1-1
TGTGCCACCAGCAGAGTTCAGGGGGCGAACACTGAAGCTTTCTTT
CATSRVQGANTEAFF
>TRBV11-1|many|TRBD1|TRBJ1-1
TGTGCCAGCAGGCAACTCCCAGGGGGACCGGGCACTGAAGCTTTCTTT
CASRQLPGGPGTEAFF
>TRBV9|NA|NA|TRBJ2-5
TGTGCCAGCAGCGTCGGGGGATCGCTCCAAGAGACCCAGTACTTC
CASSVGGSLQETQYF
>TRBV12-3/TRBV12-4|many|NA|TRBJ1-1
TGTGCCAGCAGTTTAAGTAGCCTGGCTGAAGCTTTCTTT
CASSLSSLAEAFF
>TRBV6-1|medium-sized|NA|TRBJ1-1
TGTGCCAGCAGTGTGAAATCGAACACTGAAGCTTTCTTT
CASSVKSNTEAFF
>TRBV24-1|medium-sized|NA|TRBJ2-1
TGTGCCACCAGTGATTTACGGACGCGCAATGAGCAGTTCTTC
CATSDLRTRNEQFF
>TRBV25-1|NA|NA|TRBJ2-3
TGTGCCAGCAGTGATACGTACTCGGAGGCGCAGTATTTT
CASSDTYSEAQYF
>TRBV7-2|many|NA|TRBJ2-5
TGTGCCAGCAGCTCGCACTCTCTAAAAGAGACCCAGTACTTC
CASSSHSLKETQYF
>TRBV6-1|NA|NA|TRBJ1-2
TGTGCCAGCAGTCCAGTAGTCAGCTATGGCTACACCTTC
CASSPVVSYGYTF
>TRBV11-2|NA|NA|TRBJ1-3
TGTGCCAGCAGCTTAGATCGTCTGGGTCCTGGAAACACCATATATTTT
CASSLDRLGPGNTIYF
>TRBV20-1|medium-sized|TRBD1|TRBJ1-5
TGCAGTGCAAGTCCCGGGACAGGGAATCAGCCCCAGCATTTT
CSASPGTGNQPQHF
>TRBV19|few|NA|TRBJ2-7
TGTGCCAGTAGCTCAGGGTACGAGCAGTACTTC
CASSSGYEQYF
>TRBV27|NA|TRBD1|TRBJ2-7
TGTGCCAGCTCGGACAGGGGTACCTACGAGCAGTACTTC
CASSDRGTYEQYF
>TRBV28|NA|NA|TRBJ1-6
TGTGCCAGCAGTTTAGGGGGCGGCAATTCACCCCTCCACTTT
CASSLGGGNSPLHF
>TRBV11-2|few|TRBD1|TRBJ2-1
TGTGCCAGCAGCTTCGGACAGGGGAGCAACAATGAGCAGTTCTTC
CASSFGQGSNNEQFF
>TRBV4-3|NA|NA|TRBJ2-1
TGCGCCAGCAGCCAAGATCCAGGCTCCTACAATGAGCAGTTCTTC
CASSQDPGSYNEQFF
>TRBV5-1|medium-sized|TRBD2|TRBJ2-1
TGCGCCAGCAGTTTTTCCGGGACTAGGGGATACAATGAGCAGTTCTTC
CASSFSGTRGYNEQFF
>TRBV6-1|few|NA|TRBJ1-5
TGTGCCAGCGTGACAGCAACCACCGGGGAGCCCCAGCATTTT
CASVTATTGEPQHF